These 5 T cell receptor beta chains were all obtained from the same sample, sequenced in a study of response to subunit inactivated influenza vaccine. One entry per CDR3 protein, called by TCRdb with MiXCR from the RT-PCR reads. The table includes 500,000 to 600,000 distinct CDR3 sequences, about an eighth detected once. The sample here was PBMCs from blood, taken roughly 48 days after vaccination. Source of these receptors: a man in his forties or fifties who received an inactivated influenza vaccine.

This rearrangement joins TRBV24-1 to TRBJ2-2; D may be TRBD2 (7 bases). The V and J ends lost 3 bases and 1 base respectively, with 14 bases between them. The CDR3 loop spans 17 amino acids. From germline, CDR1 is KGHDR and CDR2 SFDVKD. In DNA, the CDR3 is TGTGCCACCAGTGATATAGGGCGGGGGCGGAACACCGGGGAGCTGTTTTTT. Translation gives CATSDIGRGRNTGELFF.

There are a few counts of this clonotype. The V call is TRBV4-3, the J call TRBJ2-1; no clear D gene. CDR1 LGHNA and CDR2 YSLEER come from the germline V gene. The CDR3 runs 15 residues. V lost 0 bases and J 9 bases, leaving 15 bases between the germline ends. CDR3 amino acids: CASSQDGIPESEQFF. In DNA form, the CDR3 reads TGCGCCAGCAGCCAAGATGGAATCCCCGAGAGTGAGCAGTTCTTC.

This clonotype occurred a few times. This chain joins TRBV4-2 and TRBJ2-5, with 7 bases identical to TRBD1. CDR1 is LGHNA and CDR2 is YNFKEQ in the germline V gene. Germline trimming cut 4 bases from V and 3 bases from J; bases unmatched to any gene: 5. This CDR3 is 14 amino acids long. Written as DNA, the CDR3 is TGTGCCAGCAGCCCAACCGGGACAGAAGAGACCCAGTACTTC. Protein: CASSPTGTEETQYF.

This clonotype has just a few counts. This rearrangement joins TRBV14 to TRBJ2-3, with 8 bases aligning to TRBD2. The length of the CDR3 is 14 residues. Germline values: CDR1 SGHDN, CDR2 FVKESK. J gave up 5 bases and V 2 bases, and 3 bases lay outside the gene matches. The CDR3 DNA reads TGTGCCAGCAGCCAACTGACTAGCGTAGATACGCAGTATTTT. Residues: CASSQLTSVDTQYF.

This clonotype turned up a few times. The CDR3 DNA sequence: TGTGCCAGCAGTGAACAGGCCTCAGGCTCTGGGGCCAACGTCCTGACTTTC. It specifies CASSEQASGSGANVLTF. The chain joins TRBV6-1 to TRBJ2-6, with no clear D. From germline, CDR1 is MNHNS and CDR2 SASEGT. This CDR3 has 17 amino acids. Trimming removed 2 bases from V and 0 bases from J, with 11 bases in between.